Following are 28 T cell receptor beta chains from one sample sequenced in a study of OX40 agonist ivuxolimab in advanced cancers. Libraries were prepared by immunoSEQ multiplex PCR; TCRdb keeps only in-frame clonotypes and omits some of them. This table has fewer than 60,000 clones, 60% to 80% appearing once. The sample in question was CD4+ or CD8+ T cells sorted from blood, obtained in a trial of the OX40 agonist ivuxolimab. The receptors come from an adult with an advanced solid tumor such as melanoma, head and neck, liver or kidney cancer.

V usage is TRBV7-2 and J usage is TRBJ1-6; 11 bases agree with TRBD1. CDR1 is SGHTA and CDR2 is FQGNSA in the germline V gene. The CDR3 loop spans 18 amino acids. V gave up 2 bases and J gave up 7 bases; unmatched junction bases: 10. The CDR3: CASSLRFLRDRGNSPLHF. CDR3 DNA sequence: TGTGCCAGCAGCTTACGTTTCCTAAGGGACAGGGGGAATTCACCCCTCCACTTT.

This chain uses TRBV7-2 with TRBJ2-5; D is unresolved. The last part of the DNA fits TRBJ2-7 better; the J call may be wrong. The CDR3 is made up of 14 amino acids. The V gene's germline CDR1 is SGHTA and CDR2 FQGNSA. The CDR3 region is CASSLSLRTYEQYF. The CDR3 coding sequence is TGTGCCAGCAGCTTGAGTTTACGGACCTACGAGCAGTACTTC.

The rearrangement links TRBV11-2 to TRBJ2-7; D is possibly TRBD1 (5 bases). Germline assignment: CDR1 SGHAT and CDR2 FQNNGV. The CDR3 runs to 14 residues. V shed 5 bases and J shed 6 bases, with 17 bases lying between them. In DNA form, the CDR3 reads TGTGCCAGCAGCCAAAATTCAGGGCAGGTCGAGCAGTACTTC. The encoded protein is CASSQNSGQVEQYF. Full variable domain (remainder filled in from reference TRBV11-2 and TRBJ2-7): EAGVAQSPRYKIIEKRQSVAFWCNPISGHATLYWYQQILGQGPKLLIQFQNNGVVDDSQLPKDRFSAERLKGVDSTLKIQPAKLEDSAVYLCASSQNSGQVEQYFGPGTRLTVT.

The V call is TRBV5-4, the J call TRBJ1-3; no definite D call. The V end was cut by 10 bases, the J end by 0 bases, with 26 bases between. CDR3 length equals 18 residues. Germline loops: CDR1 SGHNT, CDR2 YYREEE (reference sequence). Written as DNA, the CDR3 is TGTGCCCCCTCAGCAACAACGTACCTAGACCACTCTGGAAACACCATATATTTT. It specifies CAPSATTYLDHSGNTIYF.

The rearrangement links TRBV19 to TRBJ1-2; D not certain. Between the trimmed V and J ends, which lost 6 bases and 2 bases, there was a span of 10 bases. Per germline, CDR1 LNHDA and CDR2 SQIVND (reference sequence). This CDR3 has 13 amino acids. Here the CDR3 DNA reads TGTGCCAGTAGAGGATTGGCAAACTATGGCTACACCTTC. The encoded protein is CASRGLANYGYTF.

V and J are TRBV19 and TRBJ2-7; TRBD1 matches at 9 bases. The V segment lost 2 bases and the J segment 5 bases; nucleotides outside the gene matches: 7. CDR1 is LNHDA, CDR2 SQIVND, per germline (reference sequence). This CDR3 has 15 amino acids. This CDR3 is CASSIRDRESDEQYF. CDR3 in DNA: TGTGCCAGTAGTATACGGGACAGGGAGAGCGACGAGCAGTACTTC.

The rearrangement joins TRBV30 to TRBJ2-7, with 10 nucleotides matching TRBD2. J lost 6 bases, V lost 4 bases, and 21 bases had no gene match. Germline CDR1 reads GTSNPN; CDR2 reads SVGIG (reference sequence). The CDR3 has 18 residues. The CDR3 DNA reads TGTGCCTGGAACGGCCCGGGACTAGCGACCCGTGGGGCTGGCGAGCAGTACTTC. It codes for CAWNGPGLATRGAGEQYF.

J is TRBJ1-2 and V is TRBV7-8; D possibly corresponds to TRBD1 (6 bases). CDR1 and CDR2 (germline): SGHVS, FQNEAQ. This CDR3 contains 14 residues. V lost 1 base to trimming and J lost 4 bases, with 10 bases between them. The CDR3 spells CASSLGGAGYGYTF. In DNA, the CDR3 is TGTGCCAGCAGCTTAGGGGGGGCGGGCTATGGCTACACCTTC. The full variable domain, its missing parts supplied by reference TRBV7-8 and TRBJ1-2, is GAGVSQSPRYKVAKRGQDVALRCDPISGHVSLFWYQQALGQGPEFLTYFQNEAQLDKSGLPSDRFFAERPEGSVSTLKIQRTQQEDSAVYLCASSLGGAGYGYTFGSGTRLTVV.

This rearrangement joins TRBV7-2 to TRBJ1-5; a weak D match, TRBD1 (6 bases). Germline V gene data show CDR1 as SGHTA and CDR2 as FQGNSA. V lost 5 bases and J lost 4, with 18 bases in between. This CDR3 has 16 amino acids. The CDR3 protein is CASSPRRGERNQPQHF. The CDR3 DNA follows: TGTGCCAGCAGCCCGCGTAGGGGGGAACGGAATCAGCCCCAGCATTTT.

This chain joins TRBV11-2 and TRBJ2-1; a possible D gene is TRBD2 (6 bases). In germline, CDR1 is SGHAT, CDR2 FQNNGV. This CDR3 is built from 16 residues. V was shortened by 4 bases and J by 4 bases, with 17 bases between the two germline ends. The CDR3 DNA reads TGTGCCAGCAGCTATGACTTGCCCCGGGGGTACAATGAGCAGTTCTTC. The encoded protein is CASSYDLPRGYNEQFF.

The CDR3 region is CASKSGREQETQYF. The CDR3 DNA sequence: TGTGCCAGCAAGAGCGGGAGGGAACAAGAGACCCAGTACTTC. This rearrangement joins TRBV2 to TRBJ2-5, with 10 positions matching TRBD2. From germline, CDR1 is SNHLY and CDR2 FYNNEI. V was clipped by 7 bases and J by 2 bases; unmatched bases: 4. The CDR3 has 14 amino acids.

The V gene is TRBV4-3, the J gene TRBJ2-5; perhaps TRBD1 as D (6 bases). V was cut by 1 base and J by 1 base, with 10 bases left in between. The V gene's germline CDR1 is LGHNA and CDR2 YSLEER. The CDR3 is made up of 15 amino acids. The CDR3 region is CASSQGTAPQETQYF. DNA of the CDR3: TGCGCCAGCAGCCAAGGGACAGCCCCCCAAGAGACCCAGTACTTC.

The chain is built from TRBV29-1 and TRBJ2-7, with 14 bases that match TRBD2. The germline CDR1 and CDR2 sequences are SQVTM and ANQGSEA. With 7 bases clipped from V and 3 bases from J, the junction kept 2 bases outside the gene matches. This CDR3 is 13 amino acids long. The CDR3 reads CSAGTSGSYEQYF. Written as DNA, the CDR3 is TGCAGCGCTGGGACTAGCGGGAGCTACGAGCAGTACTTC.

This rearrangement joins TRBV18 to TRBJ1-1; TRBD1 is a possible D gene (5 bases). Germline V lookup: CDR1 KGHSH, CDR2 LQKENI. This CDR3 spans 14 amino acids. The V end was cut by 2 bases, the J end by 3 bases, with 10 bases between. The CDR3 loop reads CASSPGGWDTEAFF. DNA of the CDR3: TGTGCCAGCTCACCAGGGGGATGGGACACTGAAGCTTTCTTT.

The gene calls are TRBV6-5 and TRBJ1-4, with D uncertain. The CDR3 runs to 14 residues. Trimming cost V 4 bases and J 7 bases, with 13 bases left between them. From germline, CDR1 is MNHEY and CDR2 SVGAGI. The CDR3: CASSSDLWGEKLFF. Written as DNA, the CDR3 is TGTGCCAGCAGTTCGGACCTATGGGGTGAAAAACTGTTTTTT.

This chain links TRBV29-1 with TRBJ1-2; the D gene is possibly TRBD1 (6 bases). CDR3 length: 16 amino acids. In germline, CDR1 is SQVTM, CDR2 ANQGSEA. The V and J ends lost 0 bases and 5 bases respectively, with 19 bases between them. The CDR3 region has the DNA TGCAGCGTTGAAGATCTTCTGGGGGCGCATAGGTATGGCTACACCTTC. This encodes CSVEDLLGAHRYGYTF.

V and J are TRBV19 and TRBJ2-6; D is undetermined. CDR1 is LNHDA, CDR2 SQIVND, per germline (reference sequence). The CDR3 has 15 amino acids. Trimming took off 2 bases at V and 4 bases at J, with 9 bases between the two ends. CDR3 protein: CASSIQELGANVLTF. The CDR3 bases are TGTGCCAGTAGTATACAGGAGCTCGGGGCCAACGTCCTGACTTTC.

Comments on this clone: The same CDR3 is also encoded by other DNA sequences in this sample. The V and J genes are TRBV7-2 and TRBJ2-3; D not resolved. Trimming pared 0 bases from V and 1 base from J, leaving 5 bases between. This CDR3 is 14 amino acids long. Germline V gives CDR1 SGHTA, CDR2 FQGNSA. The chain's CDR3 is CASSLARGTDTQYF. The CDR3 DNA reads as TGTGCCAGCAGCTTAGCCCGGGGCACAGATACGCAGTATTTT. The entire variable domain, with the rest obtained from reference TRBV7-2 and TRBJ2-3, is as follows: GAGVSQSPSNKVTEKGKDVELRCDPISGHTALYWYRQSLGQGLEFLIYFQGNSAPDKSGLPSDRFSAERTGGSVSTLTIQRTQQEDSAVYLCASSLARGTDTQYFGPGTRLTVL.

Comments on this clone: Other DNA variants within this sample encode the same CDR3. The genes are TRBV4-3 and TRBJ2-7, with unresolved D. V was trimmed by 0 bases and J by 2 bases, leaving 11 bases between them. The CDR3 has 15 residues. Germline CDR1 is LGHNA and CDR2 is YSLEER. The DNA for the CDR3 is TGCGCCAGCAGCCAAGACCCTGGAACCACCTACGAGCAGTACTTC. Translating gives CASSQDPGTTYEQYF.

The rearrangement links TRBV6-6 to TRBJ1-5; unclear D gene. The CDR3 contains 12 residues. CDR1 is MNHNY and CDR2 is SVGAGI in the germline V gene (reference sequence). Between the trimmed V and J ends, which lost 7 bases and 1 base, there was a span of 5 bases. In nucleotides, the CDR3 is TGTGCCAGCACTACAAGCAATCAGCCCCAGCATTTT. Its protein is CASTTSNQPQHF.

The genes are TRBV18 and TRBJ2-2; D may be TRBD2 (6 bases). V shed 2 bases and J shed 5 bases, with 12 bases lying between them. This CDR3 comprises 15 residues. Germline lookup yields CDR1 KGHSH and CDR2 LQKENI. Here the CDR3 DNA reads TGTGCCAGCTCACCAGGGCTAGCGTTGACCGGGGAGCTGTTTTTT. Protein: CASSPGLALTGELFF.

As DNA, the CDR3 is TGTGCCAGCTCTCCAACAGGGGGCCTTAGCAATCAGCCCCAGCATTTT. Protein product: CASSPTGGLSNQPQHF. V usage is TRBV18 and J usage is TRBJ1-5; 9 nucleotides align to TRBD1. This CDR3 comprises 16 residues. The germline gives CDR1 KGHSH, CDR2 LQKENI. The J segment lost 0 bases and the V segment lost 6 bases, leaving 6 bases of the junction unmatched.

The chain combines TRBV19 with TRBJ2-3, with D possibly being TRBD1 or TRBD2 (5 bases each). CDR3 size: 11 residues. V shed 8 bases and J shed 2 bases, with 5 bases lying between them. In germline, CDR1 is LNHDA, CDR2 SQIVND (reference sequence). The CDR3 loop is CASGTTDTQYF. The CDR3 DNA is TGTGCCAGTGGGACCACAGATACGCAGTATTTT.

The chain joins TRBV2 to TRBJ2-4; possible D gene TRBD2, 6 bases. Trimming removed 2 bases at V and 0 bases at J, with 17 bases between. Germline-derived CDR1 and CDR2 are SNHLY and FYNNEI. The CDR3 runs to 18 residues. CDR3 coding DNA: TGTGCCAGCAGTGAAATACCGGGACTTCCGCGAGCCAAAAACATTCAGTACTTC. It encodes CASSEIPGLPRAKNIQYF.

The chain has TRBV7-9 and TRBJ1-2; no definite D call. The CDR3 consists of 13 residues. The V end was cut by 2 bases, the J end by 5 bases, with 9 bases between. Germline values: CDR1 SEHNR, CDR2 FQNEAQ (reference sequence). CDR3 amino acids: CASSLNANYGYTF. CDR3 coding DNA: TGTGCCAGCAGCTTAAATGCAAATTATGGCTACACCTTC.

The chain uses TRBV4-3 and TRBJ2-1, with D hard to call. The length of the CDR3 is 13 residues. The germline V gene has CDR1 LGHNA and CDR2 YSLEER. Trimming shortened V by 1 base and J by 6 bases, and 7 bases separated the two germline ends. CDR3 sequence: CASSQGRFNEQFF. The CDR3 DNA follows: TGCGCCAGCAGCCAAGGGCGATTCAATGAGCAGTTCTTC.

The chain recombines TRBV6-7 with TRBJ2-1; D is unresolved. TRBV6-7 is designated an ORF whose function remains uncertain. This CDR3 comprises 10 residues. The V end lost 4 bases, the J end lost 9 bases, and 4 bases lay between the germline ends. CDR3 nucleotides: TGTGCCAGCAGTTTTGGTGAGCAGTTCTTC. Translation: CASSFGEQFF.

This clone was recorded once. The chain is built from TRBV2 and TRBJ2-3; D call uncertain. The CDR3 is made up of 14 amino acids. Looked up from germline, CDR1 is SNHLY and CDR2 is FYNNEI. Deletions cut 7 bases from V and 6 bases from J, with 17 bases between. CDR3 DNA sequence: TGTGCCAGCAAGTTGTTGGTAGAAATGGATACGCAGTATTTT. Translating gives CASKLLVEMDTQYF. The complete variable domain, with remaining parts taken from reference TRBV2 and TRBJ2-3, reads EPEVTQTPSHQVTQMGQEVILRCVPISNHLYFYWYRQILGQKVEFLVSFYNNEISEKSEIFDDQFSVERPDGSNFTLKIRSTKLEDSAMYFCASKLLVEMDTQYFGPGTRLTVL.